This TCR beta chain emerged from a study of T cell responses to AZD1222 COVID-19 vaccine. Study at large: Second-dose intervals near 4 or 12 weeks were combined. Whole-study results and caveats: Reports say nearly half of spike-specific TCRs go after unmutated variant regions. Possibly, clonal diversity was underestimated; donors were largely white British and included more females.

TCRdb's copy holds only in-frame clones and misses some; the assay was immunoSEQ multiplex PCR. The sample lists 100,000 or so clones; over 75% were seen once. As concerns this clone: Its specificity is unknown.

Looked up from germline, CDR1 is MDHEN and CDR2 is SYDVKM. V was cut by 5 bases and J by 0 bases, with 14 bases left in between. CDR3 length: 15 residues. The clonotype comes from an adult in good health. This specimen was peripheral blood, taken on day 0 of AZD1222 vaccination. The chain joins TRBV28 to TRBJ2-7; D call uncertain. The DNA for the CDR3 is TGTGCCAGCAGTAGTCCTGGCGGCAGCTCCTACGAGCAGTACTTC. Its protein product is CASSSPGGSSYEQYF.